A selection of T cell receptor beta chains follows, all from one sample in a study of memory CD4+ T cells and cytomegalovirus serostatus. The table came from immunoSEQ multiplex PCR; TCRdb's copy has only in-frame clones and leaves some out. Of tens of thousands of clones listed, 77% were seen once; the top ten hold 0.5% to 0.65%. Sequences were obtained from memory CD4+ T cells from blood. The receptors come from an adult in good health and CMV-seronegative. Both conserved end residues are part of each CDR3. D genes are given only for firm matches. Size is omitted from some rows. Given values are once, few, many or a class for expanded clones.

clone_size,d_call,j_call,v_call,cdr3_aa,cdr3_nt
NA,NA,TRBJ2-3,TRBV29-1,CSVVGRGSGDTQYF,TGCAGCGTTGTGGGTAGGGGTTCTGGAGATACGCAGTATTTT
NA,NA,TRBJ1-1,TRBV12-5,CASGIEGTEAFF,TGTGCTAGTGGTATCGAGGGGACTGAAGCTTTCTTT
NA,TRBD1,TRBJ1-5,TRBV5-6,CASSQGQGIGQPQHF,TGTGCCAGCAGCCAAGGACAGGGGATAGGTCAGCCCCAGCATTTT
NA,TRBD1,TRBJ2-3,TRBV5-1,CASSYFSGQGTDTQYF,TGCGCCAGCAGCTATTTCTCAGGACAGGGCACAGATACGCAGTATTTT
NA,NA,TRBJ1-2,TRBV6-5,CASTGGLANYGYTF,TGTGCCAGCACGGGGGGACTAGCTAACTATGGCTACACCTTC
NA,NA,TRBJ1-1,TRBV7-8,CASTPIVSLNTEAFF,TGTGCCAGCACCCCTATCGTGTCCCTGAACACTGAAGCTTTCTTT
NA,TRBD1,TRBJ1-2,TRBV30,CAWTLDRFYGYTF,TGTGCCTGGACCCTGGACAGGTTCTATGGCTACACCTTC
few,NA,TRBJ2-1,TRBV6-1,CASSEDGSPYNEQFF,TGTGCCAGCAGTGAAGACGGCTCTCCCTACAATGAGCAGTTCTTC
NA,NA,TRBJ2-5,TRBV4-3,CASSQDYRGAFTQETQYF,TGCGCCAGCAGCCAAGATTATAGAGGGGCCTTCACCCAGGAGACCCAGTACTTC
NA,NA,TRBJ1-2,TRBV11-2,CASSLKQGFGYTF,TGTGCCAGCAGCTTAAAGCAGGGGTTCGGCTACACCTTC
few,NA,TRBJ1-6,TRBV6-4,CASSEAASYNSPLHF,TGTGCCAGCAGTGAGGCCGCCTCCTATAATTCACCCCTCCACTTT
NA,NA,TRBJ1-1,TRBV5-4,CATKGRGSTTLMNTEAFF,TGTGCCACCAAAGGCCGGGGGTCTACAACCCTAATGAACACTGAAGCTTTCTTT
NA,TRBD2,TRBJ2-5,TRBV7-6,CASSFRLAGGRYQETQYF,TGTGCCAGCAGCTTCCGACTAGCGGGGGGCAGATACCAAGAGACCCAGTACTTC
NA,TRBD2,TRBJ2-1,TRBV7-2,CASSSAIAGAYNEQFF,TGTGCCAGCAGCTCCGCTATAGCGGGGGCCTACAATGAGCAGTTCTTC
NA,NA,TRBJ2-1,TRBV28,CASSLRALIHNEQFF,TGTGCCAGCAGCTTACGGGCTCTTATCCACAATGAGCAGTTCTTC
NA,TRBD1,TRBJ2-1,TRBV11-2,CASSLFGAGQGAYEQFF,TGTGCCAGCAGCTTATTCGGGGCCGGACAGGGGGCTTATGAGCAGTTCTTC
NA,NA,TRBJ2-5,TRBV2,CASSQETQYF,TGTGCCAGCAGCCAAGAGACCCAGTACTTC
NA,TRBD2,TRBJ2-2,TRBV9,CASSVVTSSGAGELFF,TGTGCCAGCAGCGTAGTAACCTCTAGCGGGGCCGGGGAGCTGTTTTTT
NA,TRBD1,TRBJ1-1,TRBV20-1,CRGQGGTEAFF,TGCAGGGGACAGGGTGGGACTGAAGCTTTCTTT
NA,TRBD2,TRBJ2-1,TRBV5-1,CASSFLGLAGNNEQFF,TGCGCCAGCAGCTTCCTGGGACTAGCAGGAAACAATGAGCAGTTCTTC
NA,NA,TRBJ2-5,TRBV10-3,CAISESSEETQYF,TGTGCCATCAGTGAGAGCAGTGAAGAGACCCAGTACTTC
NA,NA,TRBJ2-7,TRBV25-1,CASSDLYEQYF,TGTGCCAGCAGTGACTTATACGAGCAGTACTTC
NA,NA,TRBJ1-2,TRBV7-3,CASSLGKNYGYTF,TGTGCCAGCAGCTTAGGAAAGAACTATGGCTACACCTTC
NA,TRBD1,TRBJ1-1,TRBV19,CATRQGMNTEAFF,TGTGCCACCAGACAGGGAATGAACACTGAAGCTTTCTTT
few,NA,TRBJ1-6,TRBV7-9,CATQLGGTGSSPLHF,TGTGCCACCCAGCTTGGAGGCACGGGGAGTTCACCCCTCCACTTT
NA,NA,TRBJ2-7,TRBV5-1,CASSLEEGYGEQYF,TGCGCCAGCAGCTTGGAAGAGGGCTACGGCGAGCAGTACTTC
few,NA,TRBJ1-2,TRBV29-1,CSAEDISGSGGYTF,TGCAGCGCCGAGGACATCTCAGGTAGTGGAGGCTACACCTTC
NA,NA,TRBJ1-1,TRBV6-8,CASRRGGTLNTEAFF,TGTGCCAGCAGGAGGGGAGGGACTTTGAACACTGAAGCTTTCTTT
NA,NA,TRBJ1-2,TRBV7-2,CASSLGSPRFGYTF,TGTGCCAGCAGCTTAGGCAGTCCGCGTTTTGGCTACACCTTC
few,NA,TRBJ2-5,TRBV9,CASSVSGRPYQETQYF,TGTGCCAGCAGCGTATCAGGGAGGCCCTACCAAGAGACCCAGTACTTC
NA,NA,TRBJ1-1,TRBV5-6,CASTTTTTLNTEAFF,TGTGCCAGCACCACGACGACCACTTTGAACACTGAAGCTTTCTTT
NA,NA,TRBJ2-7,TRBV5-1,CASSRDGLSYEQYF,TGCGCCAGCAGTCGGGACGGCCTCTCCTACGAGCAGTACTTC
NA,TRBD2,TRBJ2-3,TRBV28,CATTIAGATQYF,TGTGCCACCACCATAGCGGGAGCCACGCAGTATTTT
NA,TRBD1,TRBJ2-5,TRBV6-4,CASSIDRGQTQYF,TGTGCCAGCAGTATCGACAGGGGGCAGACCCAGTACTTC
NA,NA,TRBJ2-7,TRBV5-1,CASSLEGAYEQYF,TGCGCCAGCAGCTTAGAGGGGGCCTACGAGCAGTACTTC
once,NA,TRBJ2-3,TRBV10-2,CASQPEGTDTQYF,TGCGCCAGCCAGCCTGAGGGCACAGATACGCAGTATTTT
NA,NA,TRBJ2-1,TRBV10-3,CAITNSRIGTYNEQFF,TGTGCCATCACTAACTCTAGAATTGGCACATACAATGAGCAGTTCTTC
NA,NA,TRBJ1-5,TRBV19,CASSIEGRGNQPQHF,TGTGCCAGTAGTATTGAGGGGAGGGGCAATCAGCCCCAGCATTTT
few,TRBD1,TRBJ2-1,TRBV9,CASSVGDRSQQFF,TGTGCCAGCAGCGTAGGGGACAGGAGTCAGCAGTTCTTC
NA,TRBD1,TRBJ1-2,TRBV5-1,CASSLARTGESYTF,TGCGCCAGCAGCTTGGCCAGGACAGGGGAAAGCTACACCTTC
NA,TRBD2,TRBJ2-5,TRBV2,CASSELAGGETQYF,TGTGCCAGCAGTGAACTAGCGGGGGGGGAGACCCAGTACTTC